This T cell receptor beta chain stems from a study of regulatory T cells in long-lasting Graves disease. Study-level findings and limits: The study found TRBV28, TRBJ1-2 and TRBJ2-5 favored in persistent disease.

As to time point: newly diagnosed GD, antithyroid drugs for less than 3 months. Isolated PBMC RNA provided the starting material for the TCR library. Relying on iRepertoire HTBI primers and Arm-PCR of CDR3 regions, the team built TCR beta libraries. Using its own MiXCR run on the multiplex PCR reads, TCRdb lists one record per CDR3 protein. The sample gives 500,000 to 700,000 distinct CDR3 sequences, 16% of which show up once; approximately 18% is in the top ten. The CDR3 length is 14 residues. With 7 bases removed from V and 0 bases from J, the gap between germline ends came to 9 bases. Germline values: CDR1 SEHNR, CDR2 FQNEAQ (reference sequence). Note on this clonotype: Its matching antigen is unknown.

The data were also submitted as part of a second study, on T cells in Graves' hyperthyroidism and ophthalmopathy.

The clonotype was recovered from a woman in her twenties or thirties with Graves disease. The chain has TRBV7-9 and TRBJ2-2, with D possibly being TRBD1 (5 bases). Specimen: peripheral blood mononuclear cells (PBMCs), collected at new diagnosis, from a patient treated with antithyroid drugs. As DNA, the CDR3 is TGTGCCAGCACCCCGACAGCGAACACCGGGGAGCTGTTTTTT. It is translated as CASTPTANTGELFF.